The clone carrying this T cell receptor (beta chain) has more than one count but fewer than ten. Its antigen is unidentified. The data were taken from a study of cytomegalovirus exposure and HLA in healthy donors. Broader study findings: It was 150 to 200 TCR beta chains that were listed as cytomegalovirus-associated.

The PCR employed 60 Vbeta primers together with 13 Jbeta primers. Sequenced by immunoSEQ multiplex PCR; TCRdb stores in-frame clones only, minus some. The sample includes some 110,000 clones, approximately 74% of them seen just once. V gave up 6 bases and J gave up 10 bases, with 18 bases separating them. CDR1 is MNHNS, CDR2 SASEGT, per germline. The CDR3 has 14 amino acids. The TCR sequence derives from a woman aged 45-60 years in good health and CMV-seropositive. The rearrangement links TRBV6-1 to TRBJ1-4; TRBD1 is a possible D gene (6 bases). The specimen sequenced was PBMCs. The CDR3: CASRAGEEFGKLFF. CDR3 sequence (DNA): TGTGCCAGCAGAGCAGGGGAAGAATTTGGAAAACTGTTTTTT.